The rows below give T cell receptor beta chains drawn from one sample of a study of blood T cell repertoires in COVID-19. Assay: immunoSEQ multiplex PCR; the TCRdb copy retains only in-frame clones and omits some. The sample gives 150,000 to 170,000 clones, approximately 84% of which show up once; roughly 8% is in the top ten. Material for sequencing was peripheral blood. The source of these receptors is a woman aged 55-69 years with COVID-19, enrolled during active disease. CDR3s include the opening cysteine and the closing phenylalanine or tryptophan. A D gene is named only where the DNA matches it firmly. Size is omitted from some rows. Given values are once, few, many or a class for expanded clones.

j_call clone_size d_call v_call cdr3_nt cdr3_aa
TRBJ1-4 . TRBD1 TRBV5-1 TGCGCCAGCAGCTCCGGACAGGGGATTACAACTAATGAAAAACTGTTTTTT CASSSGQGITTNEKLFF
TRBJ2-1 . . TRBV19 TGTGCCAGTATAGATAGGTCAGGCTCCTACAATGAGCAGTTCTTC CASIDRSGSYNEQFF
TRBJ2-1 . . TRBV29-1 TGCAGCTCGGGGAGAGGGAACTACAATGAGCAGTTCTTC CSSGRGNYNEQFF
TRBJ1-2 . . TRBV6-2/TRBV6-3 TGTGCCAGCAGTTTCATAACAGTTCAAGGAGGCTACACCTTC CASSFITVQGGYTF
TRBJ1-2 . TRBD1 TRBV29-1 TGCAGCGTTGACCGACCGGGACAGGGGAGTTATGGCTACACCTTC CSVDRPGQGSYGYTF
TRBJ1-3 . TRBD1 TRBV4-1 TGCGCCAGCAGCCAAGAAAACACAGGGGGTTCTGGAAACACCATATATTTT CASSQENTGGSGNTIYF
TRBJ2-4 . TRBD1 TRBV27 TGTGCCAGCAGTTCCAGGGGGCCAGCCAAAAACATTCAGTACTTC CASSSRGPAKNIQYF
TRBJ2-2 . . TRBV7-9 TGTGCCAGCAGCTTGTTTAGTTCAGGGATGTTTTTT CASSLFSSGMFF
TRBJ1-5 . TRBD1 TRBV7-9 TGTGCCAGCAGCTTTGGTAAAAGGGGGGACAGGCGAGTGCAGCCCCAGCATTTT CASSFGKRGDRRVQPQHF
TRBJ1-6 . TRBD1 TRBV11-2 TGTGCCAGCAGCCCGAGGACAGGGGTCCAGGATTCACCCCTCCACTTT CASSPRTGVQDSPLHF
TRBJ1-2 . TRBD1 TRBV5-8 TGTGCCAGCAGCTCCGGGACAGGGTGGATCTATGGCTACACCTTC CASSSGTGWIYGYTF
TRBJ1-2 once TRBD1 TRBV29-1 TGCAGCGTCGACCTTTCCCGGACAGGCTATGGCTACACCTTC CSVDLSRTGYGYTF
TRBJ2-1 . . TRBV5-8 TGTGCCAGCAGCTTGTACCGGGGGGCGGACAATGAGCAGTTCTTC CASSLYRGADNEQFF
TRBJ1-2 . TRBD1 TRBV11-2 TGTGCCAGCAGCTCAAGGGACAGGAGGCAACGGGCTGCTGGGGGCTACACCTTC CASSSRDRRQRAAGGYTF